One and the same sample provided the 5 T cell receptor beta chains below, sequenced in a study of blood T cells in healthy people across ages. A J-beta primer mix and a sample-barcoded 5' primer were used in a second PCR of about 7 to 11 cycles. MiXCR, run by TCRdb on the 5' RACE reads, gives a single entry per CDR3 protein. The profile shows about 780,000 distinct CDR3 sequences, around 24% of them singletons. This sample also appeared in a second study, on T cells of mothers and their children.

Material for sequencing was blood. The origin of the receptors is a boy aged 5 to 17 in good health.

The chain carries TRBV28 and TRBJ2-7; no clear D gene. The CDR3 loop spans 13 amino acids. The V end lost 5 bases, the J end lost 6 bases, and 14 bases lay between the germline ends. Germline V gives CDR1 MDHEN, CDR2 SYDVKM. This CDR3 reads CASSPPLVVEQYF. The CDR3 region has the DNA TGTGCCAGCAGTCCACCGCTAGTAGTCGAGCAGTACTTC.

This clonotype has a handful of counts. The chain joins TRBV2 to TRBJ2-5, with TRBD2 identical over 12 bases. TRBJ2-1 matches the DNA end more closely, so the J call is doubtful. The CDR3 length is 19 residues. Germline V gene data show CDR1 as SNHLY and CDR2 as FYNNEI. The CDR3 loop is CASIVPGLAGPIEDNEQFF. Here the CDR3 DNA reads TGTGCCAGCATCGTACCCGGACTAGCGGGGCCCATTGAGGACAATGAGCAGTTCTTC.

This clonotype was detected a few times. The rearrangement uses TRBV29-1 and TRBJ1-1; D gene unclear. Between the trimmed V and J ends, which lost 1 base and 1 base, there was a span of 7 bases. In germline, CDR1 is SQVTM, CDR2 ANQGSEA. The CDR3 spans 13 residues. DNA of the CDR3: TGCAGCGTTGAAGGCTTGGAGAACACTGAAGCTTTCTTT. Its translation: CSVEGLENTEAFF.

This clonotype was recorded a few times. The chain carries TRBV18 and TRBJ2-5; TRBD1 aligns across 7 bases. The CDR3 consists of 14 residues. Germline trimming cut 2 bases from V and 6 bases from J; bases unmatched to any gene: 6. Germline-derived CDR1 and CDR2 are KGHSH and LQKENI. The CDR3 DNA follows: TGTGCCAGCTCACCAACCGGGACAGAGAAGACCCAGTACTTC. This codes for CASSPTGTEKTQYF.

This chain links TRBV6-6 with TRBJ2-5; 8 positions agree with TRBD1. The CDR3 length is 16 residues. The germline gives CDR1 MNHNY, CDR2 SVGAGI (reference sequence). The V segment lost 6 bases and the J segment 3 bases; nucleotides outside the gene matches: 12. CDR3 in DNA: TGTGCCAGCAGACGCGCTGGACAGGGAAACGAAGAGACCCAGTACTTC. This translates into CASRRAGQGNEETQYF.